This TCR beta chain was recorded in a study of blood T cell repertoires in COVID-19. About the research overall: Donors in the United States, Italy and Spain gave samples during acute or convalescent COVID-19.

Generated by immunoSEQ multiplex PCR, the TCRdb table keeps only in-frame clones and is missing some. The sample lists some 74,000 clones, roughly 90% seen once, with over 25% in the top ten. Sequenced material: peripheral blood. The source is a man over 45 with acute or convalescent COVID-19.

CDR3 nucleotide sequence: TGCGCCAGCAGCTCTACCCAAACAGATACGCAGTATTTT. This sequence encodes CASSSTQTDTQYF. This chain uses TRBV5-1 with TRBJ2-3; D unclear. Looked up from germline, CDR1 is SGHRS and CDR2 is YFSETQ. This CDR3 is built from 13 residues. V lost 3 bases to trimming and J lost 3 bases, with 8 bases between them.